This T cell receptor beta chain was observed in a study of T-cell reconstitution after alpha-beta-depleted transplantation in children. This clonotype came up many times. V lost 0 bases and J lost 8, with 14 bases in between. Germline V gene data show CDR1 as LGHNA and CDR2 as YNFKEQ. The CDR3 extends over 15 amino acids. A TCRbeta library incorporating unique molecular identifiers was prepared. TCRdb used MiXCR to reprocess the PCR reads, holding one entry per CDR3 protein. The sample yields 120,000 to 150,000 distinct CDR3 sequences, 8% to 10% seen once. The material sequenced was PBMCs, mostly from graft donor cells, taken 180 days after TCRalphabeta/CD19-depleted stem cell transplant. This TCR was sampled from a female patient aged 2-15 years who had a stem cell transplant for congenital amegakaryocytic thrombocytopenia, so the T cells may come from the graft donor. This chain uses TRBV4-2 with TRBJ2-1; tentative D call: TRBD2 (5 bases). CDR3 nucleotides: TGTGCCAGCAGCCAAGAAACGGGATCCTTCTATGAGCAGTTCTTC. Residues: CASSQETGSFYEQFF.